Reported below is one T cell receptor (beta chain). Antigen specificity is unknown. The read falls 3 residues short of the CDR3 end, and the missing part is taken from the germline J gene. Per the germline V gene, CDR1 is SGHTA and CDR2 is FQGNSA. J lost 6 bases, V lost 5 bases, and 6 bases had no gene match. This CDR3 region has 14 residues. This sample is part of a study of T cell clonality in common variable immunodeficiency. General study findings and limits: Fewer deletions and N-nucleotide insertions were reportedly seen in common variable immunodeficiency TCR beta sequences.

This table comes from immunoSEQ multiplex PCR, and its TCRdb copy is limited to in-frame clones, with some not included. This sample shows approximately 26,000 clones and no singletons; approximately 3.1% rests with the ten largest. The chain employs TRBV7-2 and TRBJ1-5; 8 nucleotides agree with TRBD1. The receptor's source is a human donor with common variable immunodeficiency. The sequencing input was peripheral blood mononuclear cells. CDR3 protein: CASSETGAGQPQHF. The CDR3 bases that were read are TGTGCCAGCAGCGAGACAGGGGCGGGTCAGCCC.